This TCR beta chain appears in the sequencing data of a study of OX40 agonist ivuxolimab in advanced cancers. In terms of the full investigation: Ivuxolimab, which targeted the costimulatory receptor OX40 (CD134), was an agonistic, fully human IgG2 monoclonal antibody. Prior anti-PD-1, anti-PD-L1 or anti-CTLA-4 therapy was permitted, and approximately 39% of dose-escalation patients had received checkpoint inhibitors. Peripheral TCRbeta sequencing was intended to test whether TCR sequence diversity was altered and clonal T-cell expansion was caused by ivuxolimab. The dose-escalation cohort was roughly 80% male with a mean age of approximately 59 years, ranging from roughly 23 to 79. Of the roughly 52 dose-escalation patients, hepatocellular carcinoma was present in roughly 19, melanoma in around 15, renal cell carcinoma in 9 and head and neck cancer in 9. Intravenous ivuxolimab was administered to patients every 2 weeks at six dose levels: 0.01, 0.1, 0.3, 1.5, 3 and 10 mg/kg. Three dose-escalation patients achieved partial responses, one with hepatocellular carcinoma and two with cutaneous melanoma. The paper covers the monotherapy dose-escalation part of the phase I ivuxolimab trial, which included N of about 56 patients.

Genomic DNA was isolated from the sorted cells so that the TCRbeta CDR3 region could be sequenced. The immunoSEQ Assay was used to sequence the TCRbeta CDR3 regions. TCRdb re-hosts the immuneACCESS table, in-frame sequences only. Its copies lack some clones; in the studies checked, an unresolved V gene accounts for under half of them, and the cause for the rest is not known. This sample is represented by about 46,000 clones; about 88% of them were singletons. Jointly, the top ten make up 56% of the sample. Results the study describes overall, beyond this receptor: Low levels of normalized T-cell clonal expansion were also seen in some patients who did not respond. At doses of 0.1 to 3.0 mg/kg, clonal expansion of both CD4+ and CD8+ T cells in blood was seen between baseline and week 6. Antigen specificity was not determined for the clonally expanded peripheral T cells. After ivuxolimab, CD8+ T cells had more expanded clones than CD4+ T cells on average. In the 0.1-3.0 mg/kg groups, partial responders were among the patients with the lowest normalized peripheral clonal expansion, particularly in CD8+ T cells.

CDR1 and CDR2 were assigned from the germline V gene as SGDLS and YYNGEE. V is reduced by 0 bases and J by 4 bases, leaving a spacing of 11 bases between them. From its cysteine to its phenylalanine, the CDR3 spans 14 amino acids. This entry keeps only the CDR3 DNA: 42 bases, framed from base 1. The trial excluded patients who had a history of autoimmune disease or who were on systemic immunosuppression. In every dose cohort, peripheral blood was drawn for TCR sequencing at baseline, cycle 4 day 1, and cycle 7 day 1. The samples were taken from a phase I, first-in-human, multicenter, open-label dose-escalation trial of ivuxolimab. Adults with locally advanced or metastatic head and neck squamous cell, hepatocellular, melanoma or renal cell carcinoma were enrolled in the trial. Before TCR sequencing, CD4+ T cells and CD8+ T cells were sorted from peripheral blood as separate populations. With respect to this clone: Its antigen is unknown. Base qualities are missing; no much larger clone stands one base away.

Sequenced material: CD4+ or CD8+ T cells sorted from blood, taken in a trial of the OX40 agonist ivuxolimab. The rearranged chain carries TRBV9 and TRBJ2-7, with the D gene not clear enough to name. The receptor was derived from an adult with an advanced solid tumor such as melanoma, head and neck, liver or kidney cancer. The nucleotides are TGTGCCAGCAGCGTAGGGTTGGAGACATACGAGCAGTACTTC. Translated, this gives CASSVGLETYEQYF.